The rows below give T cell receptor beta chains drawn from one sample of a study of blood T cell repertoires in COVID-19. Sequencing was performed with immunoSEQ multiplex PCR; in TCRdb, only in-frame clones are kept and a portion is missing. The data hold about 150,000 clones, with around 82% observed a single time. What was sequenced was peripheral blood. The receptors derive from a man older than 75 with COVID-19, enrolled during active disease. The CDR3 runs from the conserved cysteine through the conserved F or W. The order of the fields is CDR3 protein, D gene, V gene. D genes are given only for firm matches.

CASSRNSNEQFF - TRBV12-3/TRBV12-4
CASNQASSSYEQYF - TRBV6-5
CASSPMGLAGNEQFF TRBD2 TRBV18
CASSSLRDRGVLYGYTF TRBD1 TRBV19
CASSEEGLAGAGTQYF TRBD2 TRBV6-1
CASSLGQGSTEAFF TRBD1 TRBV5-1
CASSLWAYQETQYF - TRBV5-6
CASSYSRGPYEQYF TRBD1 TRBV6-5
CASRGTATTNEKLFF TRBD1 TRBV5-1
CASSHQGATSYEQYF TRBD1 TRBV5-1
CASSRVRTDTQYF - TRBV12-3/TRBV12-4
CATSRVGTGAGANVLTF TRBD1 TRBV15
CASSVTGYGYTF - TRBV9
CASSQDDRARKLFF TRBD1 TRBV3-1/TRBV3-2
CAITHTGELFF - TRBV10-3
CASSFGRGRETQYF TRBD1 TRBV7-9
CASSHDTGGDYGYTF TRBD1 TRBV4-2
CASSLQGSEQYF - TRBV6-1
CASSLGAGELFF - TRBV7-9
CASSQEAGQGRQPQHF - TRBV4-1
CASSSLAGASTDTQYF - TRBV5-4
CASSLRGLMPEKLFF TRBD1 TRBV5-6
CASSPSPPENEQYF - TRBV6-5
CASSEDFQETQYF - TRBV2
CASSHRQGPSSYNEQFF TRBD1 TRBV6-6
CASSFDSSSYEQYF - TRBV5-4
CASSSGTGDTEAFF TRBD1 TRBV5-1
CSVEEKQGWNEQFF - TRBV29-1
CASSPDSSDGYTF - TRBV18
CASSIDWTGRAFF TRBD1 TRBV19
CSALATEAFF - TRBV20-1
CASSLAMSKETQYF - TRBV5-1
CASRATWGDSLLTGELFF - TRBV19
CASSMQGKSNQPQHF - TRBV19
CASSYPGTGEGEQFF TRBD1 TRBV6-6
CASTRGATDTQYF - TRBV9
CASSLGGGVGQPQHF - TRBV3-1/TRBV3-2